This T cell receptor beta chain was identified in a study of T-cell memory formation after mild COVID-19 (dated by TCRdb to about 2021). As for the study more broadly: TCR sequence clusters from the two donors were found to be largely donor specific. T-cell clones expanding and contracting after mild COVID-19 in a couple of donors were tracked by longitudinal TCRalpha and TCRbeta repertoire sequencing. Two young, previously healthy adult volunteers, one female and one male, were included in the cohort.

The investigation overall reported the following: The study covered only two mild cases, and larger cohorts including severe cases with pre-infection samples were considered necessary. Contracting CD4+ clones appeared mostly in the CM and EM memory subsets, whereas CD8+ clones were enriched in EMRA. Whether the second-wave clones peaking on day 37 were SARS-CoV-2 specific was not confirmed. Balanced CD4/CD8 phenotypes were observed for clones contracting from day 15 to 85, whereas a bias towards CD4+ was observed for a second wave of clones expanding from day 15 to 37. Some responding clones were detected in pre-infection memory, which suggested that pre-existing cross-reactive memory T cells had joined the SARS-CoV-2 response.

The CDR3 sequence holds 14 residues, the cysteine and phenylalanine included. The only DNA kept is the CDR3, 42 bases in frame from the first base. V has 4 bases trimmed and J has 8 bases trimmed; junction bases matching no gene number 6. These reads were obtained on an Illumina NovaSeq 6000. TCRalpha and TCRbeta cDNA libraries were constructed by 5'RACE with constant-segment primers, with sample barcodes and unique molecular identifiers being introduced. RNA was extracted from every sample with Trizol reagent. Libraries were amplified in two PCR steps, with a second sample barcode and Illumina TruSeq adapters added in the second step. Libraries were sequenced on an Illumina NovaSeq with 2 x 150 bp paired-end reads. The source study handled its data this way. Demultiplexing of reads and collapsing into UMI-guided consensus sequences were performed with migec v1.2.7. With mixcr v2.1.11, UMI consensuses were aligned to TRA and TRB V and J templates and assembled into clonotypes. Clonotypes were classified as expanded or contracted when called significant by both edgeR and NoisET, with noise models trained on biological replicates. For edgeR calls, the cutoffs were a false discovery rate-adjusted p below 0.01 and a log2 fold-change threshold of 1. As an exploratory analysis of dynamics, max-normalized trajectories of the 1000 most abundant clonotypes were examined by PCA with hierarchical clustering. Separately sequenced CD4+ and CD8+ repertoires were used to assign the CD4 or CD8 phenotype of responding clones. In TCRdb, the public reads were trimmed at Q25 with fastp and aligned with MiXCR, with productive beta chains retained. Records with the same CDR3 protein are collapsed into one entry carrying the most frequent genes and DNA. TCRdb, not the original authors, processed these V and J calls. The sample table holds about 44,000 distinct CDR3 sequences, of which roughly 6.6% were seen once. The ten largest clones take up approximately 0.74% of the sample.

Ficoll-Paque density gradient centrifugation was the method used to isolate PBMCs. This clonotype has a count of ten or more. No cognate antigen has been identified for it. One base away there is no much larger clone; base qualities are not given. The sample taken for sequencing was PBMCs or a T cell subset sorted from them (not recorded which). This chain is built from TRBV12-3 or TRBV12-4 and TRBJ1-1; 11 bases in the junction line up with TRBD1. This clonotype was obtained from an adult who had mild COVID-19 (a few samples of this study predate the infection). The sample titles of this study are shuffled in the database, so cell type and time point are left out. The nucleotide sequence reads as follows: TGTGCCAGCAGTTACTGGACAGGGGGCAAGGAAGCTTTCTTT. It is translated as CASSYWTGGKEAFF.